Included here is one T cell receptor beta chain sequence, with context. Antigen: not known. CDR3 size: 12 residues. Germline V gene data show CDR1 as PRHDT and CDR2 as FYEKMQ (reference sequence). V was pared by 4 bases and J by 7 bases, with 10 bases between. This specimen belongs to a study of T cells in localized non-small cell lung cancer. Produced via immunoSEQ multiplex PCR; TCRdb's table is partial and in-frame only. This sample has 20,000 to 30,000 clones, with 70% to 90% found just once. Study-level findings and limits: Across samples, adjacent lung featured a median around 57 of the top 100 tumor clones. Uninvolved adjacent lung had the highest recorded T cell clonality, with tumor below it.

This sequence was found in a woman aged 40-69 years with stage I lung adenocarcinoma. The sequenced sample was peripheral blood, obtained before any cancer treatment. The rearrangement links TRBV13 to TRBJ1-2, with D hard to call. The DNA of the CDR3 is TGTGCCAGCAGCTCAGGTCTTGGTGGCTACACCTTC. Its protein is CASSSGLGGYTF.